The clone carrying this T cell receptor (beta chain) was counted at least ten times. The antigen is not known. These data originate in a study of molecular identifiers for immune sequencing clone quantification. About the study: Naive CD8 cell RNA, from around 20,000 or 100,000 cells, was split five ways in replicates, with four sequenced.

The CDR3 has 15 residues. V was pared by 5 bases and J by 5 bases, with 18 bases between. The V gene's germline CDR1 is SEHNR and CDR2 FQNEAQ (reference sequence). Study results and limitations: Jurkat TCR RNA that was spiked in from one cell was reportedly detectable among under 1.2 million naive cells.

TCRdb called the PCR reads again in MiXCR, with one record for every CDR3 protein. This sample has approximately 54,000 distinct CDR3 sequences, with less than 25% found just once. The rearrangement links TRBV7-9 to TRBJ1-2; tentative D call: TRBD1 (5 bases). The material sequenced was naive CD8+ T cells from blood, with Jurkat cell RNA spiked in. Subset defined: FACS-sorted CD8+CD4-CCR7+CD45RA+ naive T cells. The sequence came from a human donor in good health. Some libraries in this study had Jurkat cell RNA spiked in. CDR3 in DNA: TGTGCCAGCAGCCCGACGACAGTACCCATTTATGGCTACACCTTC. This sequence encodes CASSPTTVPIYGYTF.